Sequencing of this T cell receptor (beta chain) was carried out in a study of T cells in tuberculosis. Study summary: CD1B tetramers identified T cells specific for mycobacterial lipid GMM.

Cells were sorted from thawed PBMC rested overnight and stained with GMM-loaded CD1B tetramer, viability dye and anti-CD3. The lipid loaded on the CD1B tetramers was C32 glucose monomycolate from Rhodococcus equi. The length of the CDR3 is 15 residues. V lost 8 bases to trimming and J lost 7 bases; unmatched junction nucleotides: 13. Looked up from germline, CDR1 is MNHEY and CDR2 is SVGAGI. Clones were read by immunoSEQ multiplex PCR, and TCRdb kept only the in-frame ones, dropping some. The sample has some 90,000 clones, under 95% seen once; the top ten hold 1.5% to 2%. V gene TRBV6-5 combines with J gene TRBJ1-5; 8 positions agree with TRBD1. This receptor was obtained from an adult woman with latent tuberculosis. Sequences were obtained from CD1b-GMM tetramer-negative cells sorted from PBMCs. CDR3 in DNA: TGTGCCAGCGGCCCCGACAGGGGCGCGATGCAGCCCCAGCATTTT. Its protein is CASGPDRGAMQPQHF.